This T cell receptor (beta chain) is drawn from a study of cytomegalovirus exposure and HLA in healthy donors. Study observations and caveats: TCR beta sequences reportedly predicted the HLA-A and HLA-B alleles of most subjects accurately. In an earlier analysis, productive rearrangement rates for most beta V segments clustered near 87% or 30%. Later analysis reportedly placed an Asian-associated ancestry cluster below the roughly 690-donor mean in N-insertions.

As to this clone: Its antigen is not known.

The primer mix had 60 Vbeta and 13 Jbeta primers. The method was immunoSEQ multiplex PCR; TCRdb's version includes in-frame clones alone and lacks a portion of them. The sample comprises roughly 180,000 clones, around four fifths of which are singletons, and 1.3% rests with the top ten. V lost 6 bases and J lost 3, with 12 bases in between. The length of the CDR3 is 14 residues. Germline V CDR1 and CDR2: SGHNT, YENEEA. The sequence came from a man aged 25 to 40 in good health and CMV-seronegative. V gene TRBV11-3 combines with J gene TRBJ1-5; perhaps TRBD1 as D (6 bases). The sample was PBMCs. The CDR3 bases are TGTGCCAGCAGTGACCGACAGGCCAATCAGCCCCAGCATTTT. Amino acid sequence: CASSDRQANQPQHF.